A single sample is the source of the 17 T cell receptor beta chains below, sequenced in a study of T-cell reconstitution after alpha-beta-depleted transplantation in children. Unique molecular identifiers were used in preparing the TCRbeta library. TCRdb fed the PCR reads into MiXCR, producing one record per CDR3 protein. The table records some 400,000 distinct CDR3 sequences, about a fifth of them present only once. The sample was PBMCs from the stem cell graft donor, taken from the stem cell graft. The receptors were sampled from a human donor who donated a stem cell graft to a child with acute myeloid leukemia.

The chain uses TRBV12-3 or TRBV12-4 and TRBJ2-5; TRBD1 matches 8 bases. The CDR3 is made up of 18 amino acids. J gave up 1 base and V 6 bases, and 16 bases lay outside the gene matches. The CDR3: CASRRQIQGATPQETQYF. Written as DNA, the CDR3 is TGTGCCAGCAGGCGCCAAATTCAGGGGGCGACACCCCAAGAGACCCAGTACTTC.

In this sample, this clonotype turned up a few times. The CDR3 DNA follows: TGCAGTGCTACCGTCGGGGGGGCGGTTTACCAAGAGACCCAGTACTTC. This translates into CSATVGGAVYQETQYF. The rearrangement uses TRBV20-1 and TRBJ2-5; the match to TRBD2 covers 8 bases. Germline V gene lookup returns CDR1 DFQATT and CDR2 SNEGSKA (reference sequence). This CDR3 is built from 16 residues. The ends lost 4 bases at V and 0 bases at J; junction bases unmatched: 10.

The gene calls are TRBV12-3 or TRBV12-4 and TRBJ2-1; 11 bases are shared with TRBD2. CDR3 size: 17 residues. Trimming cost V 6 bases and J 9 bases; bases outside gene matches: 16. CDR3 sequence (DNA): TGTGCCAGCAGGAGGTCTCAACAGACTAGCGGGAACCCTGAGCAGTTCTTC. The encoded protein is CASRRSQQTSGNPEQFF.

The chain carries TRBV24-1 and TRBJ2-6; tentatively, D is TRBD1 or TRBD2 (6 bases each). V lost 1 base and J lost 3, with 9 bases in between. CDR3 size: 16 residues. The germline V gene encodes CDR1 KGHDR and CDR2 SFDVKD. The CDR3 loop reads CATSDFGGDGANVLTF. The CDR3 bases are TGTGCCACCAGTGATTTCGGGGGCGATGGGGCCAACGTCCTGACTTTC.

This clonotype was seen many times. The chain recombines TRBV5-6 with TRBJ2-3; no reliable D call. V gave up 1 base and J gave up 5 bases, with 5 bases separating them. The CDR3 covers 12 residues. The germline CDR1 and CDR2 sequences are SGHDT and YYEEEE. In DNA form, the CDR3 reads TGTGCCAGCAGCTTGTACGGAGATACGCAGTATTTT. It specifies CASSLYGDTQYF. Together with reference TRBV5-6 and TRBJ2-3, the CDR3 gives the full variable domain: DAGVTQSPTHLIKTRGQQVTLRCSPKSGHDTVSWYQQALGQGPQFIFQYYEEEERQRGNFPDRFSGHQFPNYSSELNVNALLLGDSALYLCASSLYGDTQYFGPGTRLTVL.

The CDR3: CASTILTGTNTGELFF. CDR3 DNA: TGTGCCAGCACCATCCTGACAGGGACGAACACCGGGGAGCTGTTTTTT. The chain employs TRBV7-9 and TRBJ2-2, with TRBD1 matching over 7 bases. The junction had 8 bases not matched to a gene; V was cut back by 7 bases and J by 0 bases. This CDR3 has 16 amino acids. Germline CDR1 SEHNR, CDR2 FQNEAQ (reference sequence).

This clonotype appeared many times. The chain couples TRBV28 to TRBJ2-7, with D possibly TRBD2 on 5 matching bases. The V gene lost 5 bases and the J gene lost 4 bases, with 24 bases spanning the gap. The CDR3 is 17 amino acids. Germline CDR1 is MDHEN and CDR2 is SYDVKM. CDR3 sequence reads: CASSEIKAGTSPYEQYF. The CDR3 DNA reads TGTGCCAGCAGTGAGATAAAGGCCGGAACTAGTCCTTACGAGCAGTACTTC.

In its sample, this clonotype was seen many times. The rearrangement uses TRBV28 and TRBJ2-7; D is uncertain. The CDR3 has 13 amino acids. Germline CDR1 reads MDHEN; CDR2 reads SYDVKM. V was clipped by 5 bases and J by 1 base, with 9 bases between them. The CDR3 DNA sequence: TGTGCCAGCAGTCGTGGGGATTCCTACGAGCAGTACTTC. Residues: CASSRGDSYEQYF.

The chain carries TRBV29-1 and TRBJ1-1; D unclear. V dropped 5 bases and J dropped 1 base, with 11 bases sitting between them. CDR3 size: 13 residues. Germline V CDR1 and CDR2: SQVTM, ANQGSEA. For the CDR3, the DNA is TGCAGCGTTTCGGGCCTCGCGAACACTGAAGCTTTCTTT. Protein sequence: CSVSGLANTEAFF.

This clonotype came up many times. CDR3: CASSVAGGGETQYF. CDR3 nucleotides: TGTGCCAGCAGCGTAGCAGGGGGCGGGGAGACCCAGTACTTC. The J gene is TRBJ2-5, the V gene TRBV9; TRBD1 matches at 8 bases. Germline V gene data show CDR1 as SGDLS and CDR2 as YYNGEE. CDR3 length: 14 amino acids. The V gene end was trimmed by 0 bases and the J gene end by 5 bases; junction bases not matched to a gene: 3. The full variable domain, with the rest looked up from reference TRBV9 and TRBJ2-5, is DSGVTQTPKHLITATGQRVTLRCSPRSGDLSVYWYQQSLDQGLQFLIQYYNGEERAKGNILERFSAQQFPDLHSELNLSSLELGDSALYFCASSVAGGGETQYFGPGTRLLVL.

The gene calls are TRBV4-3 and TRBJ2-7; TRBD2 aligns across 10 bases. Trimming took 0 bases from V and 3 from J; bases not matched to a gene: 5. CDR1 LGHNA and CDR2 YSLEER come from the germline V gene. The CDR3 runs 16 residues. CDR3 amino acids: CASSQEASGRGYEQYF. The CDR3 DNA reads as TGCGCCAGCAGCCAAGAGGCTAGCGGGAGAGGCTACGAGCAGTACTTC.

This clonotype was seen only a few times. This chain connects TRBV28 to TRBJ2-7; TRBD1 aligns across 10 bases. With 2 bases clipped from V and 5 bases from J, the junction kept 9 bases outside the gene matches. This CDR3 spans 16 amino acids. Germline CDR1 and CDR2: MDHEN and SYDVKM. In nucleotides, the CDR3 is TGTGCCAGCAGTTTAGCGGATCGAGGGACAGGGGACGAGCAGTACTTC. Translation gives CASSLADRGTGDEQYF.

As for this clonotype: Being one base from a much bigger clone, this may be a read error. The genes are TRBV20-1 and TRBJ2-7; 10 bases are a match to TRBD2. The V gene end was trimmed by 3 bases and the J gene end by 6 bases; junction bases not matched to a gene: 5. This CDR3 has 13 amino acids. Germline assignment: CDR1 DFQATT and CDR2 SNEGSKA (reference sequence). Here the CDR3 DNA reads TGCAGTGCTAGCCGGCTAGCGGGAGTCGAGCAGTACTTC. This encodes CSASRLAGVEQYF.

This clonotype was counted ten times or more. This rearrangement joins TRBV29-1 to TRBJ2-7, with a tentative D call TRBD2 (7 bases). V lost 6 bases to trimming and J lost 2 bases, with 14 bases between them. The CDR3 spans 13 residues. CDR1 and CDR2 from the germline V gene are SQVTM and ANQGSEA. CDR3 protein: CSVSGTITYEQYF. The CDR3, as DNA: TGCAGCGTAAGCGGGACAATCACCTACGAGCAGTACTTC.

This clonotype was recorded many times. The rearrangement links TRBV20-1 to TRBJ2-1, with D perhaps assigned TRBD1 or TRBD2 (5 bases each). The CDR3 is 17 residues long. V lost 3 bases, J lost 3 bases, and 21 bases lay in between. Per the germline V gene, CDR1 is DFQATT and CDR2 is SNEGSKA (reference sequence). CDR3 region: CSARNGRDHRHYNEQFF. CDR3 coding DNA: TGCAGTGCTAGGAACGGACGGGACCACAGACACTACAATGAGCAGTTCTTC.

The sample holds many counts of this clonotype. The genes are TRBV20-1 and TRBJ2-3; TRBD1 matches 10 bases. This CDR3 comprises 15 residues. V shed 6 bases, J shed 0 bases, and the junction held 6 bases outside the gene matches. The germline V gene encodes CDR1 DFQATT and CDR2 SNEGSKA (reference sequence). Written as DNA, the CDR3 is TGCAGTGCGGGACAGGGGTGGGTGAGCACAGATACGCAGTATTTT. This sequence encodes CSAGQGWVSTDTQYF.

This chain connects TRBV11-2 to TRBJ2-2; D is ambiguous. Trimming left V 6 bases short and J 2 bases short, with 7 bases between. The CDR3 loop spans 13 amino acids. Per the germline V gene, CDR1 is SGHAT and CDR2 is FQNNGV. CDR3 sequence: CASRHTNTGELFF. The CDR3 coding sequence is TGTGCCAGCAGACATACTAACACCGGGGAGCTGTTTTTT. Full variable domain (missing parts from reference TRBV11-2 and TRBJ2-2): EAGVAQSPRYKIIEKRQSVAFWCNPISGHATLYWYQQILGQGPKLLIQFQNNGVVDDSQLPKDRFSAERLKGVDSTLKIQPAKLEDSAVYLCASRHTNTGELFFGEGSRLTVL.